A selection of T cell receptor beta chains follows, all from one sample in a study of early stage breast cancer tumors. Data came from immunoSEQ multiplex PCR; TCRdb stores just in-frame clones and leaves some out. The table shows around 30,000 clones, with roughly 80% occurring only once. Material: breast tumor tissue. Source of these receptors: a person aged 30-39 years with breast cancer. The CDR3 runs from the conserved cysteine through the conserved F or W. A D gene is named only where the DNA matches it firmly.

V	D	J	CDR3
TRBV21-1	.	TRBJ1-5	CASSNFGDYSNQPQHF
TRBV4-1	.	TRBJ1-5	CASSQEQGQPQHF
TRBV12-2	.	TRBJ1-4	CASRDGTVGVF
TRBV18	.	TRBJ1-5	CASSPQLQIGRNQPQHF
TRBV11-1	.	TRBJ2-3	CASSLDLRRGRTDTQYF
TRBV10-1	.	TRBJ2-5	CASSNGLEGTQYF
TRBV7-2	.	TRBJ1-1	CASSLEGRANTEAFF
TRBV13	.	TRBJ1-2	CASSLGTGDYGYTF
TRBV15	.	TRBJ1-2	CATSREQGHGYTF
TRBV4-2	TRBD1	TRBJ1-4	CASSPNPLQGGLNEKLFF
TRBV2	.	TRBJ1-1	CASIVGRMNTEAFF
TRBV4-3	TRBD2	TRBJ2-7	CASSQESGSPLKEQYF
TRBV27	TRBD2	TRBJ2-7	CASSPHLGGRADEQYF
TRBV18	.	TRBJ2-7	CASSAGYEQYF
TRBV13	.	TRBJ2-7	CASSLGLPAKSYEQYF